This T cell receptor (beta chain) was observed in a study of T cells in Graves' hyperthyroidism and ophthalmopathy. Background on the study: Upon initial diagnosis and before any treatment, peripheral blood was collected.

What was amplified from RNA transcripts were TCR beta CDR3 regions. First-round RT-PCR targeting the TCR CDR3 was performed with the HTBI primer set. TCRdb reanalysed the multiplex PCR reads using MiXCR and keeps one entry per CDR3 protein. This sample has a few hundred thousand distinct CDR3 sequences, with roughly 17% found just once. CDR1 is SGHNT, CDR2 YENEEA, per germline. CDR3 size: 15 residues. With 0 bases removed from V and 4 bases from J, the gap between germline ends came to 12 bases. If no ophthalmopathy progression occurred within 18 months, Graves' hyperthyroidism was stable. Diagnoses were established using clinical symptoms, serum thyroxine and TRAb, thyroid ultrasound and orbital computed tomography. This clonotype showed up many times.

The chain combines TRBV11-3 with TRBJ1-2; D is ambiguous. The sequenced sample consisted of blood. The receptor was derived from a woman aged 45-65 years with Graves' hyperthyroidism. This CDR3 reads CASSLDRAGTYGYTF. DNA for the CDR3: TGTGCCAGCAGCTTAGATCGGGCAGGTACCTATGGCTACACCTTC.